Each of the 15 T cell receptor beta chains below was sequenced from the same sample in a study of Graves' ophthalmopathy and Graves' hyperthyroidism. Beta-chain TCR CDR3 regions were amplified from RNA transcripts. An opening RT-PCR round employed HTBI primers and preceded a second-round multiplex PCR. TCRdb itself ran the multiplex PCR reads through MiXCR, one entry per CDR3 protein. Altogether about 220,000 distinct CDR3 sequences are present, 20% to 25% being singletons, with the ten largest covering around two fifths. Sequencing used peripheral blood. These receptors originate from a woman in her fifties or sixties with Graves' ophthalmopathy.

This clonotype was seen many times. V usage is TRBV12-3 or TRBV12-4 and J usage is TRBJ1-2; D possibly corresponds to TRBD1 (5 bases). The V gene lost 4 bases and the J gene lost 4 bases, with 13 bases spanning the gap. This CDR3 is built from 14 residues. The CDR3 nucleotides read TGTGCCAGCAGTTCCGGGACCACATCCTATGGCTACACCTTC. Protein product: CASSSGTTSYGYTF.

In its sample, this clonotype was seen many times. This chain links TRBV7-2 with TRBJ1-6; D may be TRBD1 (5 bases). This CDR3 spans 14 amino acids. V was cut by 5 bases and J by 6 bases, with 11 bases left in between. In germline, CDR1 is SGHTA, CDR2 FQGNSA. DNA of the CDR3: TGTGCCAGCAGCCCGGGACCATTTAATTCACCCCTCCACTTT. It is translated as CASSPGPFNSPLHF.

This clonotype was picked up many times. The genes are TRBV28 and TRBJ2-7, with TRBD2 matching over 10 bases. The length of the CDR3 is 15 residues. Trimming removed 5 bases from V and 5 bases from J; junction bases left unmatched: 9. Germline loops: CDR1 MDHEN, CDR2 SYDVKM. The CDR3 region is CASSIRGLAFNEQYF. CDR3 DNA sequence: TGTGCCAGCAGTATTAGGGGACTAGCGTTTAACGAGCAGTACTTC.

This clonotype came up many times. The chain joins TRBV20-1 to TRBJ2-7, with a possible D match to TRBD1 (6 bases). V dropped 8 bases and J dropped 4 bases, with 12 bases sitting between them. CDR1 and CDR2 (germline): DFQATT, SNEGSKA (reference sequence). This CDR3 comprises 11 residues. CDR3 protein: CSTTQGYEQYF. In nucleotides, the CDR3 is TGCAGTACTACACAGGGTTACGAGCAGTACTTC.

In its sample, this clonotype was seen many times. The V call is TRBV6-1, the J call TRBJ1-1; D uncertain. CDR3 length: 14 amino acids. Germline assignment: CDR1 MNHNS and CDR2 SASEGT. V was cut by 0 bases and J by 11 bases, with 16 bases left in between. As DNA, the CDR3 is TGTGCCAGCAGTGAAGCATCTTTCCCGATTGGGGCTTTCTTT. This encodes CASSEASFPIGAFF.

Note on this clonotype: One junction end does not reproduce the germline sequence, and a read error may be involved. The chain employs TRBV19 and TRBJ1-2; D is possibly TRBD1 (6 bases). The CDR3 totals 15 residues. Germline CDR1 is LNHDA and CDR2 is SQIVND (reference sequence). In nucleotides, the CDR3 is TGTGCCAGTAGTACCCCGGGGGCGTCTAATTATGGCTACACCTTC. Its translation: CASSTPGASNYGYTF.

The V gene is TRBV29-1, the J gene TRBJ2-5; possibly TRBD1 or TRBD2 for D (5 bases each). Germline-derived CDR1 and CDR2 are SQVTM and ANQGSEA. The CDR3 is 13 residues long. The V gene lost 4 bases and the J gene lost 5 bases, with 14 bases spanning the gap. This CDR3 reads CSVVRAEGETQYF. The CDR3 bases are TGCAGCGTTGTACGGGCTGAGGGGGAGACCCAGTACTTC.

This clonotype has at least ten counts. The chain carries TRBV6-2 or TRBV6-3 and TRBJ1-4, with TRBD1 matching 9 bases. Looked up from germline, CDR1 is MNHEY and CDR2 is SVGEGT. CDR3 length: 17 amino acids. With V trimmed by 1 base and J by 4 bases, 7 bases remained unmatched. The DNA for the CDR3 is TGTGCCAGCAGTTACTACGGACAGGGGTTAGGTAATGAAAAACTGTTTTTT. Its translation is CASSYYGQGLGNEKLFF.

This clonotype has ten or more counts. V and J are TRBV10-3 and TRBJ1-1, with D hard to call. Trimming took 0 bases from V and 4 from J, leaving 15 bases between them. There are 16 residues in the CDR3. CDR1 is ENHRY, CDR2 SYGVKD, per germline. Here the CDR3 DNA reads TGTGCCATCAGTGAGTCGAGCAGCCCCGGGAGCACTGAAGCTTTCTTT. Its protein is CAISESSSPGSTEAFF.

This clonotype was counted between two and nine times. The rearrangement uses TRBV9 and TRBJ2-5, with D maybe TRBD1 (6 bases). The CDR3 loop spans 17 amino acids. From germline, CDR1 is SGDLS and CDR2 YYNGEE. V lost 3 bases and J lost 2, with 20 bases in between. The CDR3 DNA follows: TGTGCCAGCAGCGAGGGAGTTGGTTCCAGGGGACAAGAGACCCAGTACTTC. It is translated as CASSEGVGSRGQETQYF.

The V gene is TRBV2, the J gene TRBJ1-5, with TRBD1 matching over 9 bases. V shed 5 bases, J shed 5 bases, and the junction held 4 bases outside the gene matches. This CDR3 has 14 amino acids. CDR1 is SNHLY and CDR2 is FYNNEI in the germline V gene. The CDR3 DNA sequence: TGTGCCAGCAGTTCCGGGACAGGGCATCAGCCCCAGCATTTT. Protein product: CASSSGTGHQPQHF.

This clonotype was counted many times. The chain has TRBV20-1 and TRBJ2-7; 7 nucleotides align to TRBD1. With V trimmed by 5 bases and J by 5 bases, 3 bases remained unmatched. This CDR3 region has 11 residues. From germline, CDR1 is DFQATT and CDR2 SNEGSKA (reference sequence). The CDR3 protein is CSASDRDEQYF. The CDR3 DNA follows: TGCAGTGCTTCCGACAGGGACGAGCAGTACTTC.

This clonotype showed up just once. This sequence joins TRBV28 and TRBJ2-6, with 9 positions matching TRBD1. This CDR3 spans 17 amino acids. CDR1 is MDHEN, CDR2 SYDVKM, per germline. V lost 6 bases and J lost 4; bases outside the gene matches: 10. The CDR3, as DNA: TGTGCCAGCAGCCTCCAAACAGGGGGCAGAGGGGCCAACGTCCTGACTTTC. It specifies CASSLQTGGRGANVLTF. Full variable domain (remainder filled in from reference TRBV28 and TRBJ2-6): DVKVTQSSRYLVKRTGEKVFLECVQDMDHENMFWYRQDPGLGLRLIYFSYDVKMKEKGDIPEGYSVSREKKERFSLILESASTNQTSMYLCASSLQTGGRGANVLTFGAGSRLTVL.

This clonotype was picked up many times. CDR3 nucleotide sequence: TGTGCCAGCGGAACTTCACGGGACCCCTACGAGCAGTACTTC. It specifies CASGTSRDPYEQYF. The V call is TRBV28, the J call TRBJ2-7; D is tentatively TRBD1 or TRBD2 (5 bases each). Per germline, CDR1 MDHEN and CDR2 SYDVKM. The CDR3 contains 14 residues. V gave up 8 bases and J gave up 2 bases, with 16 bases separating them.

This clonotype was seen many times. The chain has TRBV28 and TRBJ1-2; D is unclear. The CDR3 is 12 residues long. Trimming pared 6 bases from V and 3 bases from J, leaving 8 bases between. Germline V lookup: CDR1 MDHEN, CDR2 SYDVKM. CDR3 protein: CASRSTHYGYTF. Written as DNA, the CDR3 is TGTGCCAGCAGATCGACCCACTATGGCTACACCTTC.